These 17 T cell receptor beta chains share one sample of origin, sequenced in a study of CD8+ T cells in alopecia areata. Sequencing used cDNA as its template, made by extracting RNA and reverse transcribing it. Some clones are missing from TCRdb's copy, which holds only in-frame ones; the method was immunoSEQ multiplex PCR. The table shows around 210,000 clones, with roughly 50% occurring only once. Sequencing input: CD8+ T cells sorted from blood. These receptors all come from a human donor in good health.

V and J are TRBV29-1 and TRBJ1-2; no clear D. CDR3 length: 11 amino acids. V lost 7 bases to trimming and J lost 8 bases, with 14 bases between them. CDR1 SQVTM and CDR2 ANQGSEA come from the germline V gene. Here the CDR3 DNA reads TGCAGCGGTGATGCGGGCCAGGGCTACACCTTC. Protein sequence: CSGDAGQGYTF.

Written as DNA, the CDR3 is TGCCTGGACAGTATGAACACTGAAGCTTTCTTT. Residues: CLDSMNTEAFF. The chain employs TRBV29-1 and TRBJ1-1; a weak D match, TRBD1 (6 bases). The germline V gene has CDR1 SQVTM and CDR2 ANQGSEA. The CDR3 spans 11 residues.

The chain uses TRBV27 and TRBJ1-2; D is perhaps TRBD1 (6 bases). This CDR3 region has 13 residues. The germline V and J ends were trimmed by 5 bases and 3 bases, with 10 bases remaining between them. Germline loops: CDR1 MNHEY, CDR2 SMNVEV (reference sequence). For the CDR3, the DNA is TGTGCCAGCAGTGTACAGGGAGACTATGGCTACACCTTC. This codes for CASSVQGDYGYTF.

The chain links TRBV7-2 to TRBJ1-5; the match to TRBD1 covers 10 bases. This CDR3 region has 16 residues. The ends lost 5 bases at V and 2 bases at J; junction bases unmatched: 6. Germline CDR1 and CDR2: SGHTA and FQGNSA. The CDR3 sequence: CASSLDRGPGNQPQHF. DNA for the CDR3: TGTGCCAGCAGCCTCGACAGGGGGCCTGGCAATCAGCCCCAGCATTTT.

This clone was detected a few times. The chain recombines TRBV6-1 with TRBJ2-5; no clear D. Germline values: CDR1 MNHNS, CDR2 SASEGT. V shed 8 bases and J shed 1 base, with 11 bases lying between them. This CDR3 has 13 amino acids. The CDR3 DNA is TGTGCCAGCGGATCTAGTCTCCAAGAGACCCAGTACTTC. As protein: CASGSSLQETQYF.

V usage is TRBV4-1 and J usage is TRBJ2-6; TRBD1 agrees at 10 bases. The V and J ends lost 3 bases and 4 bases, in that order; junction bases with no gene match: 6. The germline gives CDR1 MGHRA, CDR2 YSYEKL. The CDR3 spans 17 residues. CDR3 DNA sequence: TGCGCCAGCAGCCACGGGACAGGGGTCTACGGGGCCAACGTCCTGACTTTC. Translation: CASSHGTGVYGANVLTF.

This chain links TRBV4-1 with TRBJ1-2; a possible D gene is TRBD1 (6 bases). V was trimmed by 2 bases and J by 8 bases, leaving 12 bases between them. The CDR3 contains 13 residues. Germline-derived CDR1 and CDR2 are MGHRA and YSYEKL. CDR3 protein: CASSQSPGGGYTF. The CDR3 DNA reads TGCGCCAGCAGCCAATCCCCGGGGGGCGGCTACACCTTC.

The CDR3 loop is CASSLVTGSTQHF. CDR3 sequence (DNA): TGTGCCAGCAGCTTGGTAACGGGCAGTACCCAGCATTTT. The chain employs TRBV5-6 and TRBJ1-5, with unresolved D. V lost 0 bases and J lost 11, with 12 bases in between. Germline assignment: CDR1 SGHDT and CDR2 YYEEEE. The CDR3 covers 13 residues. The full variable domain, rest sourced from reference TRBV5-6 and TRBJ1-5, is DAGVTQSPTHLIKTRGQQVTLRCSPKSGHDTVSWYQQALGQGPQFIFQYYEEEERQRGNFPDRFSGHQFPNYSSELNVNALLLGDSALYLCASSLVTGSTQHFGDGTRLSIL.

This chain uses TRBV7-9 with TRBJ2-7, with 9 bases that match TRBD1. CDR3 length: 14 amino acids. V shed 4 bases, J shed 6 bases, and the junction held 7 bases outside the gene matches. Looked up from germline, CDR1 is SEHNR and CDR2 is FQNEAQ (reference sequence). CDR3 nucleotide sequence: TGTGCCAGCAGCTCAGGACAGGGGCTCGGCGAGCAGTACTTC. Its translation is CASSSGQGLGEQYF.

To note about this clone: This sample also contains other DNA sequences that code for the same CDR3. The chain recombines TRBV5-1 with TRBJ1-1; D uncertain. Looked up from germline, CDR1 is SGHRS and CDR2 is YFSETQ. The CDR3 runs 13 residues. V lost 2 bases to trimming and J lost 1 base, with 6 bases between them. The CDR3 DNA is TGCGCCAGCAGCTTAAAGGGGAACACTGAAGCTTTCTTT. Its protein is CASSLKGNTEAFF.

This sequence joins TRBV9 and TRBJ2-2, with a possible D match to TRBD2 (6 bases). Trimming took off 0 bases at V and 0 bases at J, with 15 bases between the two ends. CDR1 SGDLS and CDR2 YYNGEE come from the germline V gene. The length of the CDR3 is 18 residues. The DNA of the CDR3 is TGTGCCAGCAGCGTAGCGGGGGTCAATGAACCGAACACCGGGGAGCTGTTTTTT. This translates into CASSVAGVNEPNTGELFF.

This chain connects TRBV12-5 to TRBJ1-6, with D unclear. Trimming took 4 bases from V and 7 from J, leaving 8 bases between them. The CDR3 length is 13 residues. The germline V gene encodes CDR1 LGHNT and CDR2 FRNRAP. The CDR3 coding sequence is TGTGCTAGTGGTTCCGCACTGAATTCACCCCTCCACTTT. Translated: CASGSALNSPLHF.

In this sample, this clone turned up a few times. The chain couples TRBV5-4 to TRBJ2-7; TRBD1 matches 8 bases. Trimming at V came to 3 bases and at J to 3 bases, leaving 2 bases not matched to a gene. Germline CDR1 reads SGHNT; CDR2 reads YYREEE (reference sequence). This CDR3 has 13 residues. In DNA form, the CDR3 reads TGTGCCAGCAGCTATGGACAGGGCTACGAGCAGTACTTC. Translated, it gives CASSYGQGYEQYF.

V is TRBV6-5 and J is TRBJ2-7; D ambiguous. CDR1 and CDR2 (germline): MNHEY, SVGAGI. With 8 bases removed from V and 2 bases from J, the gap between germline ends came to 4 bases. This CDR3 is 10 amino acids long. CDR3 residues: CASGAYEQYF. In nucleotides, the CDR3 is TGTGCCAGCGGCGCCTACGAGCAGTACTTC.

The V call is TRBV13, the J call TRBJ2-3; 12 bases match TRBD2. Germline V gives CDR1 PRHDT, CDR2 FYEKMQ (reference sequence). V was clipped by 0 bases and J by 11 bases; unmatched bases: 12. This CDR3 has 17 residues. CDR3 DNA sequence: TGTGCCAGCAGCTTAGGCTCTAGCGGGGGGGCCTCCCGTGAGCAGTATTTT. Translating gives CASSLGSSGGASREQYF.

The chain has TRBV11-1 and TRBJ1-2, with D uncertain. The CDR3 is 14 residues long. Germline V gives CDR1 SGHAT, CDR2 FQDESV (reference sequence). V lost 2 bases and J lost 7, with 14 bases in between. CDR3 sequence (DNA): TGTGCCAGCAGCTTACTAAACACGCCGACTGGCTACACCTTC. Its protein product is CASSLLNTPTGYTF.

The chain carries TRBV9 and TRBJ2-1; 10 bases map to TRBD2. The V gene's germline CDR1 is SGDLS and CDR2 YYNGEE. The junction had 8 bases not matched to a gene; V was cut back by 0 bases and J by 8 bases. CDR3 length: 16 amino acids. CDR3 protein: CASSVAERGGADEQFF. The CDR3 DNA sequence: TGTGCCAGCAGCGTAGCTGAGCGGGGGGGTGCCGATGAGCAGTTCTTC.